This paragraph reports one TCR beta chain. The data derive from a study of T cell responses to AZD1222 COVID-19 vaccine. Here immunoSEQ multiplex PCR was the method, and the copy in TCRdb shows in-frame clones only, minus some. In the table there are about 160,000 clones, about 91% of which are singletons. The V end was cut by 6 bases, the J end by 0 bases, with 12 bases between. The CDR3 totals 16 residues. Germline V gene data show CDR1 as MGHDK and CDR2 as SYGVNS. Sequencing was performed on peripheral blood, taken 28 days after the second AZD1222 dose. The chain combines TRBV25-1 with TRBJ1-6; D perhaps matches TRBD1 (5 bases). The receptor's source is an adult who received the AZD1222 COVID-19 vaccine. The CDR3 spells CASRGEGSSYNSPLHF. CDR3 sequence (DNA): TGTGCCAGCAGGGGGGAGGGGAGCTCCTATAATTCACCCCTCCACTTT.